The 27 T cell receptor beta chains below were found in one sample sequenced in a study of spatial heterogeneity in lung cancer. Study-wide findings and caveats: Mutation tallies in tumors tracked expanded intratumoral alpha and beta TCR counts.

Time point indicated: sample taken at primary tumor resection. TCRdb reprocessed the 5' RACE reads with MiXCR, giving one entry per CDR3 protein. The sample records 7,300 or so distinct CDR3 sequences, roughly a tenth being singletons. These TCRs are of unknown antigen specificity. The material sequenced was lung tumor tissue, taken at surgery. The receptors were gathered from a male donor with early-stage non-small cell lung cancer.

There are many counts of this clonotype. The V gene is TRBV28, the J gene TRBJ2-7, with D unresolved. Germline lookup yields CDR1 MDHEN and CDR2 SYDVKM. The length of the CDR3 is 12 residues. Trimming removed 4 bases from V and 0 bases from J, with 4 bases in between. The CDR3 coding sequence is TGTGCCAGCAGTTCCAACTCCTACGAGCAGTACTTC. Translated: CASSSNSYEQYF.

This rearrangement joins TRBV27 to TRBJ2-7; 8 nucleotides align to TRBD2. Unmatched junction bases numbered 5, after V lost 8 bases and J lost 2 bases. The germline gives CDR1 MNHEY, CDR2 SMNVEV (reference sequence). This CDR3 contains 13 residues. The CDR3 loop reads CASRRGGPYEQYF. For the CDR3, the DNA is TGTGCCAGCCGACGGGGGGGGCCCTACGAGCAGTACTTC.

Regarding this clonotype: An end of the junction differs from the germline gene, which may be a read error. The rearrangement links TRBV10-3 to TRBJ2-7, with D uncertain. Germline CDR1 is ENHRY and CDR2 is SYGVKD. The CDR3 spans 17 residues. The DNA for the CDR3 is TGTCCCATCAGTGATATTGCGGCGGTCCCGAGCTCCTACGAGCAGTACTTC. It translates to CPISDIAAVPSSYEQYF.

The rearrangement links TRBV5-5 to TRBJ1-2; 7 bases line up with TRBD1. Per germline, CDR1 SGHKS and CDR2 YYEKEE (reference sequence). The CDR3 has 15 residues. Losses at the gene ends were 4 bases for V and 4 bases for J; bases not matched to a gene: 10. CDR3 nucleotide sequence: TGTGCCAGCAGCCTACAGGGGATGATTAGCTATGGCTACACCTTC. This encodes CASSLQGMISYGYTF.

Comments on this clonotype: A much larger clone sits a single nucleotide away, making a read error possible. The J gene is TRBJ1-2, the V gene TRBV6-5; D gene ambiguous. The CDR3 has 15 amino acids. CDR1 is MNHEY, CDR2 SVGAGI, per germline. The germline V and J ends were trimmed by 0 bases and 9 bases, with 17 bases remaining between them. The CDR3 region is CASSYSRTDLYSYTF. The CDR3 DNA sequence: TGTGCCAGCAGTTACTCTCGGACGGACCTGTATAGCTACACCTTC.

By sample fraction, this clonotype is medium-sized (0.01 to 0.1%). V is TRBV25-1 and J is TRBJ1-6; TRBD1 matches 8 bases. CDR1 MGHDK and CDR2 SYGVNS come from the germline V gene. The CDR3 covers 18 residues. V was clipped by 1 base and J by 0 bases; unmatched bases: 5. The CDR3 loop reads CASSESRQGASYNSPLHF. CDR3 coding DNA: TGTGCCAGCAGTGAATCCAGGCAGGGGGCCTCCTATAATTCACCCCTCCACTTT.

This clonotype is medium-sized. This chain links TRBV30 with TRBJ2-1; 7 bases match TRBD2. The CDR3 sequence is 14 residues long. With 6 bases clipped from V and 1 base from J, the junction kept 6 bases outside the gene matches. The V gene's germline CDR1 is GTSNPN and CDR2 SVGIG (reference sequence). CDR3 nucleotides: TGTGCCTGTGCCGGGACTATATCCTACAATGAGCAGTTCTTC. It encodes CACAGTISYNEQFF.

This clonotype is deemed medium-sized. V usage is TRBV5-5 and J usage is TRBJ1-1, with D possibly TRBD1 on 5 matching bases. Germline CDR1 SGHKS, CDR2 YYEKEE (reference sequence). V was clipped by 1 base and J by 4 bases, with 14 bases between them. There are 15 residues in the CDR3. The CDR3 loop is CASSLLGVGGTEAFF. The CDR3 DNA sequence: TGTGCCAGCAGCTTGTTGGGGGTCGGCGGCACTGAAGCTTTCTTT.

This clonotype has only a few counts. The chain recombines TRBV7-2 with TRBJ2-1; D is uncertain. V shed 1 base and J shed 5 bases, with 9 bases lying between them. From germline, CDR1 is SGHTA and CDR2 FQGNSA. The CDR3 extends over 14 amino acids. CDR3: CASSLGVTNNEQFF. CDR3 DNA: TGTGCCAGCAGCTTAGGGGTCACCAACAATGAGCAGTTCTTC.

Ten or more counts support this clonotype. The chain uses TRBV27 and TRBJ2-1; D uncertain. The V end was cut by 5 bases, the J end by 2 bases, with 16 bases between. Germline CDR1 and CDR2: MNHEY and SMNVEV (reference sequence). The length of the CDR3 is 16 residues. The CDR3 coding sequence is TGTGCCAGCAGTCCAAATATAGCTTCCGCCTACAATGAGCAGTTCTTC. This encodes CASSPNIASAYNEQFF.

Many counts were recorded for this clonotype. CDR3 nucleotide sequence: TGTGCCAGCATCCAGGGAGCAGATACGCAGTATTTT. Amino acids: CASIQGADTQYF. V gene TRBV11-2 combines with J gene TRBJ2-3; either TRBD1 or TRBD2 may fit D (5 bases each). The V and J ends lost 7 bases and 4 bases respectively, with 9 bases between them. The CDR3 has 12 residues. The V gene's germline CDR1 is SGHAT and CDR2 FQNNGV.

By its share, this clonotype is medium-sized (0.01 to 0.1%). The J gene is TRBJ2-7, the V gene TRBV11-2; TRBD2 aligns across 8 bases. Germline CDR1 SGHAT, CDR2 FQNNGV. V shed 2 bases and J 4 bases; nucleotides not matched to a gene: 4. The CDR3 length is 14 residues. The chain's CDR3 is CASSLHRGGYEQYF. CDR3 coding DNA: TGTGCCAGCAGCTTACACCGGGGGGGGTACGAGCAGTACTTC. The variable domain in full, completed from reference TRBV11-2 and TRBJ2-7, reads EAGVAQSPRYKIIEKRQSVAFWCNPISGHATLYWYQQILGQGPKLLIQFQNNGVVDDSQLPKDRFSAERLKGVDSTLKIQPAKLEDSAVYLCASSLHRGGYEQYFGPGTRLTVT.

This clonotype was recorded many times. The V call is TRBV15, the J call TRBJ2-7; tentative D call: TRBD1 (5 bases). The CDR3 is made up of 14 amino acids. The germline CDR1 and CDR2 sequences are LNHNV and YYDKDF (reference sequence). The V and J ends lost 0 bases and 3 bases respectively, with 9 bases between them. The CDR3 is CATSRDKGNYEQYF. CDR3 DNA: TGTGCCACCAGCAGAGATAAGGGGAACTACGAGCAGTACTTC.

The CDR3: CASSLREGNEQYF. CDR3 DNA sequence: TGTGCCAGTAGTCTGCGGGAGGGGAACGAGCAGTACTTC. V is TRBV19 and J is TRBJ2-7, with TRBD2 matching over 9 bases. Germline CDR1 reads LNHDA; CDR2 reads SQIVND (reference sequence). The CDR3 loop spans 13 amino acids. V was pared by 5 bases and J by 5 bases, with 4 bases of the junction left unmatched. Variable domain in full (rest from reference TRBV19 and TRBJ2-7): DGGITQSPKYLFRKEGQNVTLSCEQNLNHDAMYWYRQDPGQGLRLIYYSQIVNDFQKGDIAEGYSVSREKKESFPLTVTSAQKNPTAFYLCASSLREGNEQYFGPGTRLTVT.

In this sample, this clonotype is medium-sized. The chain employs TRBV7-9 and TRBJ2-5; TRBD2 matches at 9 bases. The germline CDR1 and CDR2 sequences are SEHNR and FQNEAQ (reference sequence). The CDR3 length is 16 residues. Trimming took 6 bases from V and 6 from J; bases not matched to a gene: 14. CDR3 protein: CASRTSGRDSWKTQYF. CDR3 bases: TGTGCCAGCAGAACTAGCGGGCGGGATAGTTGGAAGACCCAGTACTTC.

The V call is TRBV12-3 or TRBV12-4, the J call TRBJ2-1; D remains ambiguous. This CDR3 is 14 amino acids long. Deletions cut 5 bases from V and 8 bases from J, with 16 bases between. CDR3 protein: CASSPGISIDEQFF. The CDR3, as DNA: TGTGCCAGCAGTCCCGGAATAAGCATCGATGAGCAGTTCTTC.

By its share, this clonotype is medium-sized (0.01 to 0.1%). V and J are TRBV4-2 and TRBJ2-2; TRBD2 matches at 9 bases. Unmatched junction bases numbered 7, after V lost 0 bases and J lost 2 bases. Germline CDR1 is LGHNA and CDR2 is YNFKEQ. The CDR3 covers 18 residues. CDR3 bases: TGTGCCAGCAGCCAAGACCCCAGCGGGGGGTCAAACACCGGGGAGCTGTTTTTT. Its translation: CASSQDPSGGSNTGELFF.

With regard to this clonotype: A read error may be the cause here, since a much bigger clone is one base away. CDR3 DNA: TGTGCCAACACGGCGGGAACGTACGAGCAGTACTTC. Its protein is CANTAGTYEQYF. V gene TRBV28 combines with J gene TRBJ2-7, with D perhaps matching TRBD2 (6 bases). This CDR3 contains 12 residues. V gave up 10 bases and J gave up 4 bases, with 14 bases separating them. The germline gives CDR1 MDHEN, CDR2 SYDVKM.

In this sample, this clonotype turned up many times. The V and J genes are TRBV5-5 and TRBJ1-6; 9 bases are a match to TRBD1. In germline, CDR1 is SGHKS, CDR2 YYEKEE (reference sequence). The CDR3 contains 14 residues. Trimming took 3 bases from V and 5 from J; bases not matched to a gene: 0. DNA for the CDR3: TGTGCCAGCAGCTGGACAGGGGATAATTCACCCCTCCACTTT. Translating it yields CASSWTGDNSPLHF.

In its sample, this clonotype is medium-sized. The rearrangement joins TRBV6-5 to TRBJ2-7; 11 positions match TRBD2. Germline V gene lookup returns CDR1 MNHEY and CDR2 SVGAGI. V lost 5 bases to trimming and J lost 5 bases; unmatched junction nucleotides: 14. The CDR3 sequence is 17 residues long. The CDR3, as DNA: TGTGCCAGCAGTACGAATCCTTATAGCGGGAGGGCCCACGAGCAGTACTTC. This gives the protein CASSTNPYSGRAHEQYF.

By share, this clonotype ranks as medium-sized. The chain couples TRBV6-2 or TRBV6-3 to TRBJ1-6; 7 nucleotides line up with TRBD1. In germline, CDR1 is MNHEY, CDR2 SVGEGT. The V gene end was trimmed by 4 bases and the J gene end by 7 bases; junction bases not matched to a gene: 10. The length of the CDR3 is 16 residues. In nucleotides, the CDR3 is TGTGCCAGCAGTTCCCGTCTGACAGGGCAAAATTCACCCCTCCACTTT. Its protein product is CASSSRLTGQNSPLHF.

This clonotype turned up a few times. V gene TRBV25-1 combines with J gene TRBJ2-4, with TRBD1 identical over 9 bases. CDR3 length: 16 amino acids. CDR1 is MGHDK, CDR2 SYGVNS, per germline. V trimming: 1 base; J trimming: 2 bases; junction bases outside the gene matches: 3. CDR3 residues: CASSESTGGSKNIQYF. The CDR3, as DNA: TGTGCCAGCAGTGAATCGACAGGGGGTTCCAAAAACATTCAGTACTTC.

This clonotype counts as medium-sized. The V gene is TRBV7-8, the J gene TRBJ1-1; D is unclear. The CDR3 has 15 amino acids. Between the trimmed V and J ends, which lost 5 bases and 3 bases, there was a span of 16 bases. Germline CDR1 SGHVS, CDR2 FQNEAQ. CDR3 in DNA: TGTGCCAGCAGCCCAGATGTGGGTTTCGACACTGAAGCTTTCTTT. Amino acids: CASSPDVGFDTEAFF.

CDR3 in DNA: TGTGCCAGCAGCTTTCTGAACATTCAGTACTTC. Its translation: CASSFLNIQYF. V usage is TRBV7-9 and J usage is TRBJ2-4; D remains ambiguous. The CDR3 has 11 amino acids. The germline V gene has CDR1 SEHNR and CDR2 FQNEAQ (reference sequence). Trimming pared 3 bases from V and 7 bases from J, leaving 4 bases between.

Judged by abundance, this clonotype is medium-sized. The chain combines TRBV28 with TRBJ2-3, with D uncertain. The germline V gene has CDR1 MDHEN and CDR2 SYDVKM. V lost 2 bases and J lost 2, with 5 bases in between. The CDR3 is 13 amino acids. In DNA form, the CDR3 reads TGTGCCAGCAGTTTAGACACCACAGATACGCAGTATTTT. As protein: CASSLDTTDTQYF.

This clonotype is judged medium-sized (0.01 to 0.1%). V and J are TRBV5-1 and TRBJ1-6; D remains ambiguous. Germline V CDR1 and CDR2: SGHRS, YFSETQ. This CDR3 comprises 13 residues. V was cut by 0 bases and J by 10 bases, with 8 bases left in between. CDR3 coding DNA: TGCGCCAGCAGCTTGGGCGAGCAGTCACCCCTCCACTTT. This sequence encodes CASSLGEQSPLHF.

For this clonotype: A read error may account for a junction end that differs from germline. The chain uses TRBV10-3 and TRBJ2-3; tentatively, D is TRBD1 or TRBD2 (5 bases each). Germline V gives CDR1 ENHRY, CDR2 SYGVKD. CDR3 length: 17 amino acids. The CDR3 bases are TGTACCATCAGTGAGTCGAGAGGGACGACCGGTCGCAATACGCAGTATTTT. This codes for CTISESRGTTGRNTQYF.